The 3 T cell receptor beta chains reported below all come from one sample, sequenced in a study of identical twins. A single record per CDR3 protein comes from TCRdb applying MiXCR to the 5' RACE reads. Of 200,000 to 300,000 distinct CDR3 sequences in the sample, 7% to 8.5% are singletons; the top ten hold more than 5%. This same sample was also taken into another study, of yellow fever vaccine responses in identical twins.

The sequenced sample was CD8+ T cells sorted from blood. Receptor source: a woman between 18 and 29 years old in good health.

This clonotype has at least ten counts. V gene TRBV29-1 combines with J gene TRBJ1-5; 7 bases agree with TRBD1. Looked up from germline, CDR1 is SQVTM and CDR2 is ANQGSEA. This CDR3 region has 13 residues. The V and J ends lost 2 bases and 11 bases, in that order; junction bases with no gene match: 9. In DNA, the CDR3 is TGCAGCGTTGAAACCGCGACAGGGTCGGCCCAGCATTTT. Its translation is CSVETATGSAQHF.

This clonotype came up many times. DNA for the CDR3: TGTGCCAGCAGCCCCCACAGGGGCTCCTACAATGAGCAGTTCTTC. It encodes CASSPHRGSYNEQFF. The V and J genes are TRBV7-8 and TRBJ2-1, with 7 bases lining up with TRBD1. The CDR3 spans 15 residues. V lost 5 bases and J lost 0; bases outside the gene matches: 4. The germline V gene has CDR1 SGHVS and CDR2 FQNEAQ.

This clonotype occurred many times. In DNA form, the CDR3 reads TGTGCCAGCAGCTCCTTTGACAGGGAGAACGGGGAGCTGTTTTTT. Translation: CASSSFDRENGELFF. The chain has TRBV13 and TRBJ2-2, with TRBD1 matching 7 bases. Germline V gene sequence: CDR1 PRHDT, CDR2 FYEKMQ (reference sequence). V gave up 4 bases and J gave up 7 bases; unmatched junction bases: 9. This CDR3 is built from 15 residues.